The next 15 T cell receptor beta chains were all read from a single sample in a study of T cell responses to AZD1222 COVID-19 vaccine (TCRdb year 2021). The library came from the immunoSEQ multiplex PCR assay. TCRdb obtained this table from immuneACCESS and retained in-frame rearrangements with V and J assigned. These tables miss some clones; where compared with another copy, unresolved V genes account for less than half of the shortfall, and the remainder is unexplained. Present in this sample are tens of thousands of clones, under 90% of which were seen just once. The ten largest clones take up over 12% of the sample. Interpreted using the paper, the time point label stands for: about 28 days (+/-7) after the second vaccine dose. This sample comprised peripheral blood, obtained 28 days after the second AZD1222 dose. The receptors were sampled from an adult who received the AZD1222 COVID-19 vaccine.

This clone is a singleton in its sample. This rearrangement joins TRBV30 to TRBJ1-5; a weak D match, TRBD1 (5 bases). The germline V and J ends were trimmed by 2 bases and 2 bases, with 13 bases remaining between them. CDR1 GTSNPN and CDR2 SVGIG come from the germline V gene (reference sequence). This CDR3 spans 15 amino acids. DNA for the CDR3: TGTGCCTGGAGTCGGGTGGCGGGGGGCAATCAGCCCCAGCATTTT. Protein: CAWSRVAGGNQPQHF.

The chain carries TRBV6-6 and TRBJ2-7; 9 bases agree with TRBD2. This CDR3 region has 15 residues. The germline V gene encodes CDR1 MNHNY and CDR2 SVGAGI (reference sequence). V lost 4 bases to trimming and J lost 7 bases; unmatched junction nucleotides: 11. The DNA for the CDR3 is TGTGCCAGCAGTTTTCCGACTAGCGGTTGGGAGGAGCAGTACTTC. Residues: CASSFPTSGWEEQYF.

CDR3 sequence (DNA): TGTGCCAGCAACATCATCGGGATTAGTGGTTACTACGAGCAGTACTTC. This codes for CASNIIGISGYYEQYF. This chain links TRBV28 with TRBJ2-7, with TRBD2 as a possible D gene (5 bases). There are 16 residues in the CDR3. Trimming removed 7 bases from V and 3 bases from J, with 22 bases in between. Germline loops: CDR1 MDHEN, CDR2 SYDVKM.

The CDR3 DNA reads as TGTGCCAGCAGTTACTCGTTTCTTAGTCCGGGACAGGACTACGAGCAGTACTTC. Protein sequence: CASSYSFLSPGQDYEQYF. V and J are TRBV6-2 or TRBV6-3 and TRBJ2-7; 8 positions agree with TRBD1. The CDR3 extends over 18 amino acids. With 0 bases clipped from V and 3 bases from J, the junction kept 13 bases outside the gene matches. From germline, CDR1 is MNHEY and CDR2 SVGEGT.

In the case of this clone: A junction end diverges from the germline sequence, so it may reflect a read error. The sample carries other DNA sequences with the same CDR3. The J gene is TRBJ2-7, the V gene TRBV27; TRBD2 agrees at 9 bases. The CDR3 length is 19 residues. Germline V gene data show CDR1 as MNHEY and CDR2 as SMNVEV (reference sequence). CDR3 amino acids: CASSLGREGGGPTRYEQYF. The CDR3 bases are TGTGCCAGCAGTTTAGGGCGGGAGGGGGGCGGCCCAACTCGCTACGAGCAGTATTTC.

The chain couples TRBV5-6 to TRBJ1-2; a weak D match, TRBD1 (5 bases). This CDR3 comprises 14 residues. Germline V gene lookup returns CDR1 SGHDT and CDR2 YYEEEE. V lost 3 bases and J lost 6, with 15 bases in between. The CDR3 sequence: CASSSGTPGHGYTF. The CDR3 bases are TGTGCCAGCAGCTCCGGGACCCCAGGCCATGGCTACACCTTC.

The rearrangement links TRBV28 to TRBJ1-3, with D hard to call. The V end was cut by 4 bases, the J end by 0 bases, with 10 bases between. CDR1 and CDR2 from the germline V gene are MDHEN and SYDVKM. The CDR3 is 15 residues long. CDR3 in DNA: TGTGCCAGCAGTTCCGGATCCTACTCTGGAAACACCATATATTTT. It is translated as CASSSGSYSGNTIYF. Full variable domain (missing parts from reference TRBV28 and TRBJ1-3): DVKVTQSSRYLVKRTGEKVFLECVQDMDHENMFWYRQDPGLGLRLIYFSYDVKMKEKGDIPEGYSVSREKKERFSLILESASTNQTSMYLCASSSGSYSGNTIYFGEGSWLTVV.

The rearrangement uses TRBV19 and TRBJ1-1; D remains unclear. V dropped 6 bases and J dropped 0 bases, with 14 bases sitting between them. CDR3 length: 15 amino acids. CDR1 LNHDA and CDR2 SQIVND come from the germline V gene (reference sequence). The CDR3 is CASSLSINMNTEAFF. The CDR3 nucleotides are TGTGCCAGTAGCTTAAGTATAAACATGAACACTGAAGCTTTCTTT.

The rearrangement uses TRBV6-5 and TRBJ1-1, with no clear D. Trimming took off 8 bases at V and 3 bases at J, with 13 bases between the two ends. CDR3 length equals 13 residues. The germline V gene has CDR1 MNHEY and CDR2 SVGAGI. CDR3 bases: TGTGCCAGCGCAGCCCGTTACGACACTGAAGCTTTCTTT. Its protein is CASAARYDTEAFF.

This clone was seen only a few times. The chain carries TRBV4-1 and TRBJ2-7; TRBD2 might be the D (6 bases). The germline CDR1 and CDR2 sequences are MGHRA and YSYEKL. V lost 3 bases and J 5 bases, leaving 17 bases between the germline ends. There are 15 residues in the CDR3. CDR3 loop: CASSHPTRWLHEQYF. CDR3 nucleotides: TGCGCCAGCAGCCACCCGACTAGATGGCTCCACGAGCAGTACTTC.

The DNA for the CDR3 is TGTGCCAGCAGTTCTCAGGGTACTAACACCGGGGAGCTGTTTTTT. The encoded protein is CASSSQGTNTGELFF. The V gene is TRBV5-4, the J gene TRBJ2-2, with D perhaps TRBD1 (5 bases). Trimming cost V 5 bases and J 2 bases, with 13 bases left between them. The length of the CDR3 is 15 residues. Germline V gives CDR1 SGHNT, CDR2 YYREEE (reference sequence).

The chain couples TRBV28 to TRBJ2-7, with 8 bases lining up with TRBD1. This CDR3 contains 13 residues. The J segment lost 4 bases and the V segment lost 6 bases, leaving 5 bases of the junction unmatched. Germline loops: CDR1 MDHEN, CDR2 SYDVKM. CDR3 sequence reads: CASSGTGEYEQYF. In nucleotides, the CDR3 is TGTGCCAGCAGCGGGACAGGAGAATACGAGCAGTACTTC.

This rearrangement joins TRBV28 to TRBJ1-2; no firm D call. This CDR3 spans 14 amino acids. Trimming removed 8 bases from V and 3 bases from J, with 16 bases in between. The germline gives CDR1 MDHEN, CDR2 SYDVKM. In DNA, the CDR3 is TGTGCCAGCGGAAATTATGGGTTCTACTATGGCTACACCTTC. Protein sequence: CASGNYGFYYGYTF.

The J gene is TRBJ2-1, the V gene TRBV9, with 7 bases aligning to TRBD2. The ends lost 3 bases at V and 5 bases at J; junction bases unmatched: 8. This CDR3 is built from 15 residues. Per germline, CDR1 SGDLS and CDR2 YYNGEE. The CDR3 loop is CASSAGTNLNNEQFF. The CDR3 DNA follows: TGTGCCAGCAGCGCCGGGACTAACCTAAACAATGAGCAGTTCTTC.

Only a few counts were recorded for this clone. This chain joins TRBV29-1 and TRBJ1-2, with 7 bases that match TRBD1. Trimming took 2 bases from V and 4 from J; bases not matched to a gene: 10. This CDR3 region has 15 residues. Germline V gene sequence: CDR1 SQVTM, CDR2 ANQGSEA. The CDR3 DNA reads TGCAGCGTTGAATCGAGGGGGCGCGACGGCTATGGCTACACCTTC. It encodes CSVESRGRDGYGYTF.